This is a list of T cell receptor beta chains from one sample in a study of beta chain features in type 1 diabetes. Sequencing was performed with immunoSEQ multiplex PCR; in TCRdb, only in-frame clones are kept and a portion is missing. Here the sample spans hundreds of thousands of clones, roughly 10% being singletons. Sequenced material: naive CD4+ T cells from blood. The source of these receptors is a woman between 18 and 29 years old in good health. CDR3s include the opening cysteine and the closing phenylalanine or tryptophan.

J: TRBJ2-2; V: TRBV7-9; CDR3: CARRTGGGTGELFF
J: TRBJ2-3; V: TRBV2; CDR3: CASSLSTDTQYF
J: TRBJ2-5; V: TRBV7-8; CDR3: CASSHRGRGETQYF
J: TRBJ2-7; V: TRBV5-1; CDR3: CASSSFGNLYEQYF
J: TRBJ2-7; V: TRBV7-2; CDR3: CASSSQREQYF
J: TRBJ1-1; V: TRBV6-5; CDR3: CASTLTGENTEAFF
J: TRBJ2-5; V: TRBV7-2; CDR3: CASSLFRDQETQYF
J: TRBJ2-1; V: TRBV7-2; CDR3: CASSLVRDRGNNEQFF
J: TRBJ2-3; V: TRBV4-1; CDR3: CASSPGTRVLDTQYF
J: TRBJ2-5; V: TRBV7-2; CDR3: CASTARRAETQYF
J: TRBJ2-3; V: TRBV18; CDR3: CASSPLGISSTDTQYF
J: TRBJ2-1; V: TRBV6-6; CDR3: CASDRDLRGYNEQFF
J: TRBJ2-1; V: TRBV27; CDR3: CASSLTSGGFNEQFF
J: TRBJ2-5; V: TRBV5-4; CDR3: CASSSDGRETQYF
J: TRBJ2-1; V: TRBV4-1; CDR3: CASSQLSGGYNEQFF
J: TRBJ2-5; V: TRBV5-1; CDR3: CASSWGPRNQETQYF
J: TRBJ2-3; V: TRBV5-4; CDR3: CASSDRAGDTQYF
J: TRBJ2-1; V: TRBV9; CDR3: CASSTLSVSYNEQFF
J: TRBJ2-4; V: TRBV7-9; CDR3: CASSLTGGSRGLNKNIQYF
J: TRBJ1-2; V: TRBV16; CDR3: CASSQEGGGYTF
J: TRBJ2-1; V: TRBV7-2; CDR3: CASKYGTGRDNEQFF
J: TRBJ1-1; V: TRBV7-9; CDR3: CASIKPGTRMNTEAFF
J: TRBJ1-1; V: TRBV25-1; CDR3: CASTGSYGGTEAFF
J: TRBJ2-3; V: TRBV7-2; CDR3: CASSPQTTDTQYF
J: TRBJ1-1; V: TRBV14; CDR3: CASSQDVKTEAFF
J: TRBJ2-1; V: TRBV9; CDR3: CASSVAGVWNEQFF
J: TRBJ1-1; V: TRBV29-1; CDR3: CSAGTGDTEAFF
J: TRBJ2-3; V: TRBV19; CDR3: CASMERGRTDTQYF
J: TRBJ1-4; V: TRBV30; CDR3: CAWSRGTNEKLFF
J: TRBJ1-2; V: TRBV9; CDR3: CASNDRDSVYGYTF
J: TRBJ2-5; V: TRBV7-2; CDR3: CASRKTSRLQETQYF
J: TRBJ2-5; V: TRBV29-1; CDR3: CSVGLAEETQYF
J: TRBJ2-5; V: TRBV30; CDR3: CAWSVPAETQYF
J: TRBJ2-1; V: TRBV5-1; CDR3: CASSPGGGGNEQFF
J: TRBJ2-1; V: TRBV11-2; CDR3: CASSSLSAGNEQFF
J: TRBJ2-7; V: TRBV5-1; CDR3: CASSLDPGPYEQYF
J: TRBJ2-5; V: TRBV7-3; CDR3: CASSLTSGAQETQYF
J: TRBJ2-5; V: TRBV4-1; CDR3: CASSQGVRRGDQETQYF
J: TRBJ1-4; V: TRBV28; CDR3: CASSSQHPTNEKLFF
J: TRBJ1-5; V: TRBV15; CDR3: CATRRDVISPQHF
J: TRBJ2-1; V: TRBV9; CDR3: CASRKLVTSGSNEQFF
J: TRBJ2-1; V: TRBV7-2; CDR3: CASSPLSLASLYNEQFF